Included here is one T cell receptor beta chain sequence, with context. This record comes from a study of blood T cell repertoires in COVID-19. Study at large: T cells, B-cell-depleted T cells, or PBMCs supplied cDNA or gDNA.

The V end was cut by 5 bases, the J end by 4 bases, with 12 bases between. Germline V gives CDR1 SEHNR, CDR2 FQNEAQ (reference sequence). There are 14 residues in the CDR3. Repertoires were generated with immunoSEQ multiplex PCR, while TCRdb's copy carries only in-frame clones and drops some. The table lists about 120,000 clones, 85% to 90% of them singletons, with around 4% in the top ten. The chain links TRBV7-9 to TRBJ2-1; D is uncertain. Sequenced sample: peripheral blood. The TCR was taken from a woman aged 55 to 70 with COVID-19, enrolled during active disease. The CDR3 region has the DNA TGTGCCAGCAGCCACAATTACAAGTACAATGAGCAGTTCTTC. Encoded protein: CASSHNYKYNEQFF. The whole variable domain, remainder taken from reference TRBV7-9 and TRBJ2-1, is DTGVSQNPRHKITKRGQNVTFRCDPISEHNRLYWYRQTLGQGPEFLTYFQNEAQLEKSRLLSDRFSAERPKGSFSTLEIQRTEQGDSAMYLCASSHNYKYNEQFFGPGTRLTVL.